These 17 T cell receptor beta chains were sequenced from one sample in a study of T cell repertoires in cytomegalovirus infection. MiXCR, run by TCRdb on the reads, gives a single entry per CDR3 protein. The repertoire has about 490,000 distinct CDR3 sequences, 26% of them found once; the top ten carry less than 15%. Sequences were obtained from PBMCs. These receptors all stem from a human donor in good health (CMV status not recorded). Some clones in this sample may be carry-over from other donors' samples.

This clonotype occurred many times. The rearrangement joins TRBV7-3 to TRBJ2-1, with 7 bases matching TRBD1. The CDR3 is made up of 15 amino acids. V lost 3 bases, J lost 2 bases, and 4 bases stayed unmatched. Germline CDR1 and CDR2: SGHTA and FQGTGA. CDR3 loop: CASSFSGGPYNEQFF. For the CDR3, the DNA is TGTGCCAGCAGCTTCTCAGGGGGACCCTACAATGAGCAGTTCTTC.

This clonotype has ten or more counts. V and J are TRBV7-2 and TRBJ2-4; D perhaps matches TRBD2 (5 bases). CDR1 and CDR2 from the germline V gene are SGHTA and FQGNSA. Trimming pared 2 bases from V and 15 bases from J, leaving 17 bases between. This CDR3 region has 13 residues. The CDR3 spells CASSLLEEGSRYF. DNA for the CDR3: TGTGCCAGCAGCTTACTGGAGGAAGGGTCCCGGTACTTC.

The gene calls are TRBV2 and TRBJ2-3, with D possibly matching TRBD2 (6 bases). V shed 4 bases and J shed 6 bases, with 17 bases lying between them. CDR1 and CDR2 (germline): SNHLY, FYNNEI. This CDR3 contains 15 residues. CDR3 in amino acids: CASSADGGGGDTQYF. The CDR3 nucleotides read TGTGCCAGCAGTGCGGATGGGGGTGGGGGGGATACGCAGTATTTT.

This clonotype was detected a few times. This chain connects TRBV6-5 to TRBJ2-7, with 7 bases matching TRBD2. The CDR3 contains 15 residues. In germline, CDR1 is MNHEY, CDR2 SVGAGI. V gave up 0 bases and J gave up 1 base; unmatched junction bases: 3. The DNA for the CDR3 is TGTGCCAGCAGTTACTCGGCGGGGGATTCCTACGAGCAGTACGTC. It translates to CASSYSAGDSYEQYV.

This chain joins TRBV7-2 and TRBJ1-1, with D possibly matching TRBD1 (6 bases). Between the trimmed V and J ends, which lost 5 bases and 4 bases, there was a span of 17 bases. This CDR3 has 15 amino acids. Germline values: CDR1 SGHTA, CDR2 FQGNSA. CDR3 region: CASSPSGAMGTEAFF. The CDR3 coding sequence is TGTGCCAGCAGCCCCTCGGGGGCGATGGGCACTGAAGCTTTCTTT.

The chain uses TRBV10-3 and TRBJ2-7; no definite D call. CDR3 length: 12 residues. Germline V lookup: CDR1 ENHRY, CDR2 SYGVKD. Trimming stripped 2 bases from V and 2 bases from J, with 4 bases between. CDR3 DNA sequence: TGTGCCATCAGTGAGGGGACCTACGAGCAGTACTTC. Protein: CAISEGTYEQYF.

This clonotype was counted between two and nine times. The chain links TRBV14 to TRBJ2-7; the match to TRBD2 covers 10 bases. With 4 bases clipped from V and 2 bases from J, the junction kept 8 bases outside the gene matches. This CDR3 has 16 amino acids. Germline lookup yields CDR1 SGHDN and CDR2 FVKESK. The CDR3 region has the DNA TGTGCCAGCAGCCTCCGCCCAGCGGGAGGGACCTACGAGCAGTACTTC. Its translation is CASSLRPAGGTYEQYF.

This clonotype was found once. This sequence joins TRBV6-5 and TRBJ2-3, with 8 nucleotides matching TRBD2. The CDR3 covers 13 residues. Germline V gives CDR1 MNHEY, CDR2 SVGAGI. V lost 7 bases and J lost 4; bases outside the gene matches: 4. CDR3 region: CASKIAGPDTQYF. CDR3 sequence (DNA): TGTGCCAGCAAAATAGCGGGGCCAGATACGCAGTATTTT.

This clonotype was counted between two and nine times. The rearrangement joins TRBV24-1 to TRBJ2-1; D call uncertain. Germline loops: CDR1 KGHDR, CDR2 SFDVKD. CDR3 size: 15 residues. Trimming removed 3 bases from V and 0 bases from J, with 8 bases in between. The CDR3 sequence is CATSDLRSSYNEQFF. The CDR3 nucleotides read TGTGCCACCAGTGATCTCCGTAGCTCCTACAATGAGCAGTTCTTC.

The sample holds a few counts of this clonotype. J is TRBJ2-3 and V is TRBV27, with 13 positions matching TRBD2. Germline CDR1 reads MNHEY; CDR2 reads SMNVEV (reference sequence). J lost 4 bases, V lost 6 bases, and 7 bases had no gene match. CDR3 length: 16 residues. The CDR3 DNA follows: TGTGCCAGCAGAACTAGCGGGAGGGCCGTGTCAGATACGCAGTATTTT. Amino acid sequence: CASRTSGRAVSDTQYF.

At least ten counts were recorded for this clonotype. The chain has TRBV7-2 and TRBJ2-5, with D tentatively TRBD2 (6 bases). Per germline, CDR1 SGHTA and CDR2 FQGNSA. The ends were cut back, 10 bases at V and 7 bases at J, with 25 bases in the middle. This CDR3 has 15 residues. The CDR3 region is CATTAGPRSEGTQYF. The CDR3 DNA follows: TGTGCCACTACGGCGGGACCCCGATCCGAGGGGACCCAGTACTTC.

This clonotype was counted many times. The V and J genes are TRBV15 and TRBJ2-2; the match to TRBD1 covers 8 bases. Germline values: CDR1 LNHNV, CDR2 YYDKDF (reference sequence). This CDR3 spans 17 amino acids. The V segment lost 0 bases and the J segment 6 bases; nucleotides outside the gene matches: 9. The CDR3 here is CATSRDPDRAVSGELFF. In DNA form, the CDR3 reads TGTGCCACCAGCAGAGATCCGGACAGGGCAGTTTCCGGGGAGCTGTTTTTT.

This clonotype was counted ten times or more. This rearrangement joins TRBV7-8 to TRBJ2-7; 7 bases align to TRBD1. In germline, CDR1 is SGHVS, CDR2 FQNEAQ. The CDR3 consists of 13 residues. The V and J ends lost 4 bases and 6 bases, in that order; junction bases with no gene match: 6. The CDR3 is CASSSATGSEQYF. CDR3 nucleotides: TGTGCCAGCAGCTCTGCGACAGGGTCCGAGCAGTACTTC.

The chain has TRBV29-1 and TRBJ2-2; 9 nucleotides match TRBD1. The CDR3 runs 14 residues. The V gene end was trimmed by 6 bases and the J gene end by 3 bases; junction bases not matched to a gene: 5. Germline V gene data show CDR1 as SQVTM and CDR2 as ANQGSEA. In DNA form, the CDR3 reads TGCAGCGTACGGAGGGACAGGGACACCGGGGAGCTGTTTTTT. Its translation is CSVRRDRDTGELFF.

This clonotype was counted only a few times. This chain joins TRBV28 and TRBJ1-1; D call uncertain. The CDR3 contains 14 residues. The germline V gene encodes CDR1 MDHEN and CDR2 SYDVKM. V lost 3 bases to trimming and J lost 4 bases, with 12 bases between them. The DNA of the CDR3 is TGTGCCAGCAGTTTCCAGGTTAGTGGCACTGAAGCTTTCTTT. Translation: CASSFQVSGTEAFF.

This clonotype showed up just a few times. The chain uses TRBV19 and TRBJ1-4, with a possible D match to TRBD1 (6 bases). The CDR3 runs 13 residues. V lost 11 bases and J 6 bases, leaving 16 bases between the germline ends. Germline CDR1 reads LNHDA; CDR2 reads SQIVND (reference sequence). The CDR3 loop is CAVGNTGHEKLFF. The CDR3 bases are TGTGCCGTCGGAAATACAGGGCATGAAAAACTGTTTTTT.

The chain employs TRBV4-1 and TRBJ2-4; 10 bases agree with TRBD1. V was clipped by 3 bases and J by 1 base; unmatched bases: 18. CDR1 MGHRA and CDR2 YSYEKL come from the germline V gene. This CDR3 is 21 amino acids long. The CDR3 here is CASSHPSTGGAAETAKNIQYF. As DNA, the CDR3 is TGCGCCAGCAGCCACCCGTCGACAGGGGGCGCGGCGGAAACCGCCAAAAACATTCAGTACTTC.